This TCR beta chain was obtained from a study of blood T cell repertoires in COVID-19. The CDR3 totals 16 residues. Trimming removed 6 bases from V and 0 bases from J, with 15 bases in between. In germline, CDR1 is MDHEN, CDR2 SYDVKM. Here immunoSEQ multiplex PCR was the method, and the copy in TCRdb shows in-frame clones only, minus some. The sample lists about 250,000 clones, approximately 90% occurring once. This TCR derives from a man younger than 30 with active or convalescent COVID-19. The chain uses TRBV28 and TRBJ2-1; D perhaps matches TRBD2 (5 bases). Specimen: peripheral blood. The CDR3 DNA is TGTGCCAGCAGGGTCCCCGGGGATAGCTCCTACAATGAGCAGTTCTTC. Encoded protein: CASRVPGDSSYNEQFF.